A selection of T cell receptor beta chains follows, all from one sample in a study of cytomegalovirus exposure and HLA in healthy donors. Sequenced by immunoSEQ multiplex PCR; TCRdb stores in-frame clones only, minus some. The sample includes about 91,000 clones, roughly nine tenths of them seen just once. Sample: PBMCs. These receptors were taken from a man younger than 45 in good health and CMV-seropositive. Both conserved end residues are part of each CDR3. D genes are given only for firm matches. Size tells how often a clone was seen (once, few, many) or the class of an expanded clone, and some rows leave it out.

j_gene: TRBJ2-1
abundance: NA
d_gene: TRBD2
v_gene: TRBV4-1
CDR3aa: CASSQDEPSGAYNEQFF
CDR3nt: TGCGCCAGCAGCCAAGATGAACCTAGCGGAGCCTACAATGAGCAGTTCTTC

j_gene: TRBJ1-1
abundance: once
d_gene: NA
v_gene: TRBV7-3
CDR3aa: CASSLGQNTEAFF
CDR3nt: TGTGCCAGCAGCTTAGGGCAGAACACTGAAGCTTTCTTT

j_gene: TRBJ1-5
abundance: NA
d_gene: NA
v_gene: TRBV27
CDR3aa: CASRAPGPSGPQHF
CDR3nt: TGTGCCAGCCGAGCGCCAGGGCCCTCAGGGCCCCAGCATTTT

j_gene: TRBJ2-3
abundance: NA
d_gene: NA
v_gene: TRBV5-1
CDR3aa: CASKNQASSTDTQYF
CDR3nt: TGCGCCAGCAAAAACCAGGCGTCTAGCACAGATACGCAGTATTTT

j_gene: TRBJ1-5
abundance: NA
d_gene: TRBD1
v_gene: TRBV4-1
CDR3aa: CASSQLGQAPHQPQHF
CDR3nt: TGCGCCAGCAGCCAACTTGGACAGGCCCCTCATCAGCCCCAGCATTTT

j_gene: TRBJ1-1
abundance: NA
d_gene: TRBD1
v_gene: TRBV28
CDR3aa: CASSFGQGLGWSNTEAFF
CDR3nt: TGTGCCAGCAGTTTCGGACAGGGGCTTGGGTGGAGTAACACTGAAGCTTTCTTT

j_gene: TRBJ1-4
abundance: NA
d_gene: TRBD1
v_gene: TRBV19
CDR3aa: CASSRGRQQAWEKLFF
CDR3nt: TGTGCCAGTAGCAGGGGGAGACAGCAGGCGTGGGAAAAACTGTTTTTT

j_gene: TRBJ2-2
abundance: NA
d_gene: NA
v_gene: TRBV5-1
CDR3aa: CASSLAGHPNTGELFF
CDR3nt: TGCGCCAGCAGCTTAGCGGGCCACCCGAACACCGGGGAGCTGTTTTTT

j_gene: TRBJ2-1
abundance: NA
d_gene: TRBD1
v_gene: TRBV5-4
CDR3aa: CASSPPGQGVQFF
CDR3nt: TGTGCCAGCAGCCCACCCGGACAGGGAGTGCAGTTCTTC

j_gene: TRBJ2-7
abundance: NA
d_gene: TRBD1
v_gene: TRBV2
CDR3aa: CASSEGQGYYEQYF
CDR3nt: TGTGCCAGCAGTGAAGGACAGGGCTACTACGAGCAGTACTTC

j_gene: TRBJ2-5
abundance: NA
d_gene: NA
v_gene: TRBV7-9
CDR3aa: CASSRRGEAETQYF
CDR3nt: TGTGCCAGCAGCCGAAGGGGCGAAGCAGAGACCCAGTACTTC

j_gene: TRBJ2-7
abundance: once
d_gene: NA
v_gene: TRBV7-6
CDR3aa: CASRDGSDYEQYF
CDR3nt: TGTGCCAGCAGGGACGGGAGTGACTACGAGCAGTACTTC

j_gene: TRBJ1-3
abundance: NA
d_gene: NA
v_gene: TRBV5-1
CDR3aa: CASREDSAAGNTIYF
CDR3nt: TGCGCCAGCAGGGAGGATTCGGCCGCTGGAAACACCATATATTTT

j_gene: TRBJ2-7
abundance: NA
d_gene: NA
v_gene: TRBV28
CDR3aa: CASGRRTVGNEQYF
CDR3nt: TGTGCCAGCGGACGGCGGACAGTTGGGAACGAGCAGTACTTC

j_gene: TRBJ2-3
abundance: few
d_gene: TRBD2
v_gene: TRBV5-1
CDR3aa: CASSLAPSGSTDTQYF
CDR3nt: TGCGCCAGCAGCTTGGCTCCTAGCGGTAGCACAGATACGCAGTATTTT

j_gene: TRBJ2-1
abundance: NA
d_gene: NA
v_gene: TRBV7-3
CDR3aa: CASSLGSGGGGNEQFF
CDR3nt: TGTGCCAGCAGCTTAGGGTCTGGAGGGGGGGGCAATGAGCAGTTCTTC

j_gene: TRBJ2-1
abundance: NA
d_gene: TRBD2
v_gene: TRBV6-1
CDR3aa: CASFRDYNNLEQFF
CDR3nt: TGTGCCAGTTTCCGGGACTACAACAATTTGGAGCAGTTCTTC

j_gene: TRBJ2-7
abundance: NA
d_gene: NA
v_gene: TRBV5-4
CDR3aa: CASSPGWGGIEQYF
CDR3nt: TGTGCCAGCAGCCCTGGGTGGGGCGGGATTGAGCAGTACTTC

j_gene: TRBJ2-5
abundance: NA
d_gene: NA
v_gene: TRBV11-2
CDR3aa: CASSSVPWGGPETQYF
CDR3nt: TGTGCCAGCAGCTCAGTCCCCTGGGGGGGGCCAGAGACCCAGTACTTC

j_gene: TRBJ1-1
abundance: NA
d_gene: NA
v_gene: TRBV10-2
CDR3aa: CASTRTALNTEAFF
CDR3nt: TGCGCCAGCACTCGGACAGCTTTGAACACTGAAGCTTTCTTT

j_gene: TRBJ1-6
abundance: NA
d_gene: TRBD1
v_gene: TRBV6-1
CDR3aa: CASSLAGTDNSPLHF
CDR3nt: TGTGCCAGCAGTTTAGCCGGGACAGACAATTCACCCCTCCACTTT

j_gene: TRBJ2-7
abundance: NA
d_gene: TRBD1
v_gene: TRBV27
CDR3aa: CASSRPRDRGLLEQYF
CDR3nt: TGTGCCAGCAGTCGTCCCCGGGACAGGGGCCTCCTGGAGCAGTACTTC

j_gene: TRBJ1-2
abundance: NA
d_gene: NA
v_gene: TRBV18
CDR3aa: CASSPDILRGGYTF
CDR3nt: TGTGCCAGCTCACCCGACATTCTTCGGGGTGGCTACACCTTC

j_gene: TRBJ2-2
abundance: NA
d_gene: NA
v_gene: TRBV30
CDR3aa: CAWKLIRGELFF
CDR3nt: TGTGCCTGGAAGTTAATCAGGGGGGAGCTGTTTTTT

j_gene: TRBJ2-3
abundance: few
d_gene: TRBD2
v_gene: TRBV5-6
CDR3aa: CASSFEIAGVDTQYF
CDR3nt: TGTGCCAGCAGCTTTGAAATAGCGGGGGTAGATACGCAGTATTTT

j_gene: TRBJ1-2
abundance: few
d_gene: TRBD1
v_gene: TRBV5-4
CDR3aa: CASSFRDRVDGYTF
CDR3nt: TGTGCCAGCAGCTTCCGGGACAGGGTGGATGGCTACACCTTC

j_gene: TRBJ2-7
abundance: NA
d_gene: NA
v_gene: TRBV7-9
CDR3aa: CASSLSSYEQYF
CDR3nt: TGTGCCAGCAGCTTATCCAGCTACGAGCAGTACTTC

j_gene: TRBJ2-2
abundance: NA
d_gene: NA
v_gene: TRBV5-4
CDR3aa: CASSLSKAGTGELFF
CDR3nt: TGTGCCAGCAGCTTGTCCAAGGCGGGCACCGGGGAGCTGTTTTTT

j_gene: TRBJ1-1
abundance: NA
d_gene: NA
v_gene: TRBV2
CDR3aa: CASSDGAHYSEAFF
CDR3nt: TGTGCCAGCAGTGATGGGGCCCACTATTCTGAAGCTTTCTTT

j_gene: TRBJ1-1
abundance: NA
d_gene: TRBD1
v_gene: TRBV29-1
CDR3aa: CSVARQGVTEAFF
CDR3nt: TGCAGCGTTGCCAGACAGGGTGTCACTGAAGCTTTCTTT

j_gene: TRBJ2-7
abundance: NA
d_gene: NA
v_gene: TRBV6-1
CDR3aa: CASNTGQTYEQYF
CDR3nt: TGTGCCAGCAACACCGGACAGACCTACGAGCAGTACTTC

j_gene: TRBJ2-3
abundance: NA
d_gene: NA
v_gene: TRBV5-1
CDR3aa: CASSLDREWRDTQYF
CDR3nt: TGCGCCAGCAGCTTGGATCGGGAGTGGAGAGATACGCAGTATTTT

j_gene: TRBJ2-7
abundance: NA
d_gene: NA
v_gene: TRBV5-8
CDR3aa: CASSSQGGYEQYF
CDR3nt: TGTGCCAGCAGCTCACAAGGGGGATACGAGCAGTACTTC

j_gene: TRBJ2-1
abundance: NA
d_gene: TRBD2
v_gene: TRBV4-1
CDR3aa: CASSPLGLAGNEQFF
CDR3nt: TGCGCCAGCAGCCCACTAGGACTAGCGGGTAATGAGCAGTTCTTC

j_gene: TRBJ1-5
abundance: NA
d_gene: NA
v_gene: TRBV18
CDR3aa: CASSPLGMRNQPQHF
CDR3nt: TGTGCCAGCTCACCTCTCGGGATGCGAAATCAGCCCCAGCATTTT

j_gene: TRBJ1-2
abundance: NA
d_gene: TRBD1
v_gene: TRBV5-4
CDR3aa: CASRQGPNYGYTF
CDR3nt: TGTGCCAGCCGACAGGGGCCCAACTATGGCTACACCTTC

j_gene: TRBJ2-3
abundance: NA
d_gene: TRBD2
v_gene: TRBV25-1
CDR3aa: CASSERTSGDTQYF
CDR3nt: TGTGCCAGCAGTGAACGGACTAGCGGAGATACGCAGTATTTT

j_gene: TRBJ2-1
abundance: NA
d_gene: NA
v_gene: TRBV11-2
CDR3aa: CASSLAAGFNEQFF
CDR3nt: TGTGCCAGCAGCTTAGCGGCGGGATTCAATGAGCAGTTCTTC

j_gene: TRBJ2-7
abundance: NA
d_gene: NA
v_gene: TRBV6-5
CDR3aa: CASSSTGTGYEQYF
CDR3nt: TGTGCCAGCAGTTCAACCGGGACTGGATACGAGCAGTACTTC